This T cell receptor beta chain emerged from a study of blood T cell repertoires in COVID-19. Study-level information: The origin of the acute and convalescent COVID-19 samples was the United States, Italy and Spain.

Per the authors' pipeline: Estimated nucleated cell counts came from reference gene primer amplification. TCRdb's table, derived via immunoSEQ multiplex PCR, lists solely in-frame clones and lacks some. V and J calls and clone size are copied from that table; D and trimming were computed from the DNA. The sample carries tens of thousands of clones, about 89% recorded once. Germline V CDR1 and CDR2: LNHNV, YYDKDF (reference sequence). The CDR3 runs to 16 residues. Trimming took off 3 bases at V and 7 bases at J, with 19 bases between the two ends. The rearrangement joins TRBV15 to TRBJ1-5; D perhaps matches TRBD1 (5 bases). The receptor was derived from a man in his forties or fifties with active or convalescent COVID-19. The sequenced sample was peripheral blood. The CDR3 loop reads CATSSDRAGWLQPQHF. In DNA form, the CDR3 reads TGTGCCACCAGCAGTGATCGGGCAGGGTGGTTGCAGCCCCAGCATTTT.